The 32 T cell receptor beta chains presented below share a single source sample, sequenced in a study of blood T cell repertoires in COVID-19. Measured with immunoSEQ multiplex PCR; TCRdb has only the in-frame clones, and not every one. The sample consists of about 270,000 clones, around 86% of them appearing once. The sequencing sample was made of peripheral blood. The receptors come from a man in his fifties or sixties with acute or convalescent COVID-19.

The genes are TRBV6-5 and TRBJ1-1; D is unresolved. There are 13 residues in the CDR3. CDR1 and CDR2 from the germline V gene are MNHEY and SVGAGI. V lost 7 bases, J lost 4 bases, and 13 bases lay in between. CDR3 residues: CASIPWRSTEAFF. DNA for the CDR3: TGTGCCAGCATCCCATGGAGGAGCACTGAAGCTTTCTTT.

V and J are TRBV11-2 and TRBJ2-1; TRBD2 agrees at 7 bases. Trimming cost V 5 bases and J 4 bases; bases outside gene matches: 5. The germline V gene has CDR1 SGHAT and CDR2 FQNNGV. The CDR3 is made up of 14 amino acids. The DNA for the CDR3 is TGTGCCAGCAGCCCGCGACTAGCTTACAATGAGCAGTTCTTC. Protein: CASSPRLAYNEQFF. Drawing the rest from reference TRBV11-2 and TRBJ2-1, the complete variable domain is EAGVAQSPRYKIIEKRQSVAFWCNPISGHATLYWYQQILGQGPKLLIQFQNNGVVDDSQLPKDRFSAERLKGVDSTLKIQPAKLEDSAVYLCASSPRLAYNEQFFGPGTRLTVL.

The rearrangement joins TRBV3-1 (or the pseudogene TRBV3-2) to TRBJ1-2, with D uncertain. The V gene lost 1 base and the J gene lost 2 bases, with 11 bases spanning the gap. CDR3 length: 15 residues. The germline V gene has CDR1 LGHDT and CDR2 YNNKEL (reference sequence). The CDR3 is CASSQGARSNYGYTF. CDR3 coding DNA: TGTGCCAGCAGCCAAGGGGCCAGGTCGAACTATGGCTACACCTTC.

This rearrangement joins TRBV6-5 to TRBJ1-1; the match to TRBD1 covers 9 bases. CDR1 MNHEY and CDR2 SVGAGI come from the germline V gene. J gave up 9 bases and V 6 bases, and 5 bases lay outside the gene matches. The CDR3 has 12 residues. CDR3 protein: CASSRGQGQAFF. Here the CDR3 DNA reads TGTGCCAGCAGCCGAGGACAGGGGCAAGCTTTCTTT.

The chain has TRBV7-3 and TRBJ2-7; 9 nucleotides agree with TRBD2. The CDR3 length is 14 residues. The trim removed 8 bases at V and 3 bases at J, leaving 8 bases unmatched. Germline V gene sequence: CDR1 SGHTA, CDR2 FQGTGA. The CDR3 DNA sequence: TGTGCCAGCGGCAAGACTAGCGGAGACTACGAGCAGTACTTC. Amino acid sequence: CASGKTSGDYEQYF. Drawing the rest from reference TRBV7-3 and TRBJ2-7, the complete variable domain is GAGVSQTPSNKVTEKGKYVELRCDPISGHTALYWYRQSLGQGPEFLIYFQGTGAADDSGLPNDRFFAVRPEGSVSTLKIQRTERGDSAVYLCASGKTSGDYEQYFGPGTRLTVT.

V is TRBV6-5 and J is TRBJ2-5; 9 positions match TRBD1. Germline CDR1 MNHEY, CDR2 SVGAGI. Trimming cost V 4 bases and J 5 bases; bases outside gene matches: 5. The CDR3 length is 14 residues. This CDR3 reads CASSSQGARETQYF. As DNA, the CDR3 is TGTGCCAGCAGTTCACAGGGGGCGCGGGAGACCCAGTACTTC.

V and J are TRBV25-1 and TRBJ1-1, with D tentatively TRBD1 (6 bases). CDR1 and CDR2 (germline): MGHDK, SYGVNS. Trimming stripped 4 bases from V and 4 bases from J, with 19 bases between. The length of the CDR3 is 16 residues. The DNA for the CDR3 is TGTGCCAGCAGTGCACCGCGCCGACAGGCGGGCACTGAAGCTTTCTTT. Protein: CASSAPRRQAGTEAFF.

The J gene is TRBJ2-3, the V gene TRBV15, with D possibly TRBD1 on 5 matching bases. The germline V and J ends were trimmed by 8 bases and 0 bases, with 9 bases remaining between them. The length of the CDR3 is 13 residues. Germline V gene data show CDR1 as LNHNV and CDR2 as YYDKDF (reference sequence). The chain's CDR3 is CATAGRSTDTQYF. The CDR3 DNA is TGTGCCACCGCAGGGCGCAGCACAGATACGCAGTATTTT.

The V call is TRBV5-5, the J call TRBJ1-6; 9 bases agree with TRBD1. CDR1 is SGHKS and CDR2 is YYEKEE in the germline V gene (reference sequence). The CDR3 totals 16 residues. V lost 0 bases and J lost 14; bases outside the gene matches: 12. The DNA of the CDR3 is TGTGCCAGCAGCTTGGGTGGACAGGGGACCTACCTCACCCTCCACTTT. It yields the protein CASSLGGQGTYLTLHF. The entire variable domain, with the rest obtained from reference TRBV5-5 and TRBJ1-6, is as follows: DAGVTQSPTHLIKTRGQQVTLRCSPISGHKSVSWYQQVLGQGPQFIFQYYEKEERGRGNFPDRFSARQFPNYSSELNVNALLLGDSALYLCASSLGGQGTYLTLHFGNGTRLTVT.

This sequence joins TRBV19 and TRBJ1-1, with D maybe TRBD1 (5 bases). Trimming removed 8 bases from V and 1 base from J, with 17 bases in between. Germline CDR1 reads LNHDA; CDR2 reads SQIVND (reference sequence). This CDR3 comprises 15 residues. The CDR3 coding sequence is TGTGCCAGTGGGGGTCTCAGGGAGGGGAACACTGAAGCTTTCTTT. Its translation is CASGGLREGNTEAFF.

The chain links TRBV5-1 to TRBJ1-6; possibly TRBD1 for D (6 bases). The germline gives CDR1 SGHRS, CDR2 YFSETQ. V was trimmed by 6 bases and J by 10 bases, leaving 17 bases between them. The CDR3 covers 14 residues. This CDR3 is CASNSGAGESPLHF. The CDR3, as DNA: TGCGCCAGCAACTCAGGGGCTGGGGAATCACCCCTCCACTTT.

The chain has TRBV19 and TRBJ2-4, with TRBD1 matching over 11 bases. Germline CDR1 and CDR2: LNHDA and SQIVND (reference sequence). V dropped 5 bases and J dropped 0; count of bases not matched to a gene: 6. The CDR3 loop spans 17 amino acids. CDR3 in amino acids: CASSSGQGDLAKNIQYF. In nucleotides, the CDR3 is TGTGCCAGTAGTTCGGGACAGGGGGATCTAGCCAAAAACATTCAGTACTTC.

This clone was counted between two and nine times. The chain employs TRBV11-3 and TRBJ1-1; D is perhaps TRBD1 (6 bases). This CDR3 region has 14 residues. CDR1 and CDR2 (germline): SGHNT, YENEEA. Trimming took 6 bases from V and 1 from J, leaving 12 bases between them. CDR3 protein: CASRPDSSNTEAFF. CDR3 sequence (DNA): TGTGCCAGCAGACCGGACAGTTCGAACACTGAAGCTTTCTTT. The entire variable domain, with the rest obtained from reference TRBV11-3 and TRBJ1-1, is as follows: EAGVVQSPRYKIIEKKQPVAFWCNPISGHNTLYWYLQNLGQGPELLIRYENEEAVDDSQLPKDRFSAERLKGVDSTLKIQPAELGDSAVYLCASRPDSSNTEAFFGQGTRLTVV.

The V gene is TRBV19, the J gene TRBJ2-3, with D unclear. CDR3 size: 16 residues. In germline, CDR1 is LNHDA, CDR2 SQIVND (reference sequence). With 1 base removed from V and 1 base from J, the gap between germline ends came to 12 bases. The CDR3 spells CASSIATYLGTDTQYF. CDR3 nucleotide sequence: TGTGCCAGTAGTATAGCAACCTACTTGGGCACAGATACGCAGTATTTT.

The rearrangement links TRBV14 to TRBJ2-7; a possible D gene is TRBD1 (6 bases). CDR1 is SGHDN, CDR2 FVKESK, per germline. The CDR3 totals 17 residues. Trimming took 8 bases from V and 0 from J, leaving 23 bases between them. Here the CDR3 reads CASAIRRSGQSSYEQYF. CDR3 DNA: TGTGCCAGCGCTATTCGGAGGAGTGGACAGAGCTCCTACGAGCAGTACTTC. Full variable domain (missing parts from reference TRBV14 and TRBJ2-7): EAGVTQFPSHSVIEKGQTVTLRCDPISGHDNLYWYRRVMGKEIKFLLHFVKESKQDESGMPNNRFLAERTGGTYSTLKVQPAELEDSGVYFCASAIRRSGQSSYEQYFGPGTRLTVT.

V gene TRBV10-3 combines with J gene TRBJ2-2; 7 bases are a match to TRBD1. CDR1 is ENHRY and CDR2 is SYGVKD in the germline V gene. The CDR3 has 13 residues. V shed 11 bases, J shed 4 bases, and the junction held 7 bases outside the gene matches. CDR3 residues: CAVTGHLTGELFF. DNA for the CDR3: TGTGCCGTGACAGGGCACCTCACCGGGGAGCTGTTTTTT.

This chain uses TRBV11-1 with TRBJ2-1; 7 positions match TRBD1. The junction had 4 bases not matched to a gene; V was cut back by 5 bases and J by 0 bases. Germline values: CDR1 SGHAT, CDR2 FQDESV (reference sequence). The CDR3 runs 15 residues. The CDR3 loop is CASSGQVRSYNEQFF. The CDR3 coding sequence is TGTGCCAGCAGCGGACAGGTTCGCTCCTACAATGAGCAGTTCTTC.

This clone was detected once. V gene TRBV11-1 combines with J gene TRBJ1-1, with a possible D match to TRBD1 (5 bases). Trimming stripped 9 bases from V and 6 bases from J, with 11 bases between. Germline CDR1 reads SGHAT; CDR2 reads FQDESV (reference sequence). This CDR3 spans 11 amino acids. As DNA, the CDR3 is TGTGCCAGTTCGGTGGGGCCTGAAGCTTTCTTT. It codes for CASSVGPEAFF.

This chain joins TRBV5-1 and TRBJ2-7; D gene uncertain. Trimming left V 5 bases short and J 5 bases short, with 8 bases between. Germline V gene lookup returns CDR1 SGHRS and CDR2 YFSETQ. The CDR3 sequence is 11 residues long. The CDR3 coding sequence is TGCGCCAGCAGTACAGTCCACGAGCAGTACTTC. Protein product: CASSTVHEQYF.

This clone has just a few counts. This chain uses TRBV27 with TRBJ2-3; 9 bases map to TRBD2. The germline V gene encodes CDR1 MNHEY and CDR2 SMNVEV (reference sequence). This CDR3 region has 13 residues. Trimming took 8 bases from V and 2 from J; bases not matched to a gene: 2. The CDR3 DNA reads TGTGCCAGCGGCGGGGGGGTCACAGATACGCAGTATTTT. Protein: CASGGGVTDTQYF.

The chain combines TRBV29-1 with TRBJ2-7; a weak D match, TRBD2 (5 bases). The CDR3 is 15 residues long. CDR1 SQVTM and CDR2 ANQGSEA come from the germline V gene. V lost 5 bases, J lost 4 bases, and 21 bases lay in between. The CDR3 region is CSVQDGVFSNYEQYF. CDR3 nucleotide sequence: TGCAGCGTTCAGGACGGGGTTTTCAGTAATTACGAGCAGTACTTC.

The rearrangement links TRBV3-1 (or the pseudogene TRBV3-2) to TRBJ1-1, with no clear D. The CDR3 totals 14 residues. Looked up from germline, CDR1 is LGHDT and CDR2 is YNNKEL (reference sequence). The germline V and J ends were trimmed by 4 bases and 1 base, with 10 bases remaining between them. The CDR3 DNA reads TGTGCCAGCAGCCCGAGGGTGGGGAACACTGAAGCTTTCTTT. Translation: CASSPRVGNTEAFF.

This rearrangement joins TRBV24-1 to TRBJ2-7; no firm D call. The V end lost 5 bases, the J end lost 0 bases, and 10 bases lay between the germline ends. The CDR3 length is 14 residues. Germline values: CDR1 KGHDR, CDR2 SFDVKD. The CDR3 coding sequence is TGTGCCACCAGTGGCCTCAAGAGCTCCTACGAGCAGTACTTC. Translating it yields CATSGLKSSYEQYF.

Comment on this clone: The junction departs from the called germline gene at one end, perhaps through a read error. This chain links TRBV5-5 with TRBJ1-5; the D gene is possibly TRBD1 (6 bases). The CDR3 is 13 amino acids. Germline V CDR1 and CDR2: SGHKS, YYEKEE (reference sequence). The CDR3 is CASSPDSKQPQHF. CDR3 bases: TGTGCCAGCAGCCCGGACAGCAAGCAGCCCCAGCATTTT.

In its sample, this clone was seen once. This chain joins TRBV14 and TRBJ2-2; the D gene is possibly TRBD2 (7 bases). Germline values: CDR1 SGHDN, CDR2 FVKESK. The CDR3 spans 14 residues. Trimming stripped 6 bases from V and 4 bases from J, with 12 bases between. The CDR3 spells CASRRGGGTGELFF. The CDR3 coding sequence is TGTGCCAGCAGAAGGGGAGGGGGCACCGGGGAGCTGTTTTTT.

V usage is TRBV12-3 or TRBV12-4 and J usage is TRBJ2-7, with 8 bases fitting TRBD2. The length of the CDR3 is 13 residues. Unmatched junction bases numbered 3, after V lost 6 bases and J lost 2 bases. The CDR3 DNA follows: TGTGCCAGCAGACGGGGGGGGACCTACGAGCAGTACTTC. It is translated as CASRRGGTYEQYF.

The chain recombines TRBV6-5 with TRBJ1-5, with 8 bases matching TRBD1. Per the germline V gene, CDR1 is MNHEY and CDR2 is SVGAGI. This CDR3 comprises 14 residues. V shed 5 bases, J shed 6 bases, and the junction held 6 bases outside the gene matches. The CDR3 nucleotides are TGTGCCAGCAGTACGACAGGGGAGGGTCAGCCCCAGCATTTT. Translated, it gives CASSTTGEGQPQHF.

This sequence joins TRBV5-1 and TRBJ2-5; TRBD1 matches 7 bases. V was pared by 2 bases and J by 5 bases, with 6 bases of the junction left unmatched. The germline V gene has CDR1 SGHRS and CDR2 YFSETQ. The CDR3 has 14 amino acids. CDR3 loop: CASSLPTGPETQYF. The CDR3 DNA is TGCGCCAGCAGCTTACCGACAGGGCCGGAGACCCAGTACTTC.

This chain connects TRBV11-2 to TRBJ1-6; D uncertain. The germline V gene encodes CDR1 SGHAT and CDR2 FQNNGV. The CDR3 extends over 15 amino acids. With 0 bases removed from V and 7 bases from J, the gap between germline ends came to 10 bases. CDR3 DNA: TGTGCCAGCAGCTTAGAGTCCGGTTTGAATTCACCCCTCCACTTT. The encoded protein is CASSLESGLNSPLHF.

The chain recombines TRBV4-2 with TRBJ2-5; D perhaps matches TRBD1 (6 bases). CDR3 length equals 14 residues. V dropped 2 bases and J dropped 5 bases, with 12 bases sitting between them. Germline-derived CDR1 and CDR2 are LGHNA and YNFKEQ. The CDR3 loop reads CASSQKQGYETQYF. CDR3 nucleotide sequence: TGTGCCAGCAGCCAAAAACAGGGTTACGAGACCCAGTACTTC.

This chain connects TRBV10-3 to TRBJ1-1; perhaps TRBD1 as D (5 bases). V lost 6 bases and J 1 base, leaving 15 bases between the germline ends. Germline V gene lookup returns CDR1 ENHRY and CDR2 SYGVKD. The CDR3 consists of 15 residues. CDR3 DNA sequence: TGTGCCATCAGGGCTGACGGGGGTGCGAACACTGAAGCTTTCTTT. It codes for CAIRADGGANTEAFF.

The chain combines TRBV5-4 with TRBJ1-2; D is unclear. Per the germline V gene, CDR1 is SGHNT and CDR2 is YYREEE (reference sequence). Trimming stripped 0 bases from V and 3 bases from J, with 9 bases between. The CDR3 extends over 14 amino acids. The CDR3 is CASSLEVAYYGYTF. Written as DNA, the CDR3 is TGTGCCAGCAGCTTGGAGGTAGCCTACTATGGCTACACCTTC.